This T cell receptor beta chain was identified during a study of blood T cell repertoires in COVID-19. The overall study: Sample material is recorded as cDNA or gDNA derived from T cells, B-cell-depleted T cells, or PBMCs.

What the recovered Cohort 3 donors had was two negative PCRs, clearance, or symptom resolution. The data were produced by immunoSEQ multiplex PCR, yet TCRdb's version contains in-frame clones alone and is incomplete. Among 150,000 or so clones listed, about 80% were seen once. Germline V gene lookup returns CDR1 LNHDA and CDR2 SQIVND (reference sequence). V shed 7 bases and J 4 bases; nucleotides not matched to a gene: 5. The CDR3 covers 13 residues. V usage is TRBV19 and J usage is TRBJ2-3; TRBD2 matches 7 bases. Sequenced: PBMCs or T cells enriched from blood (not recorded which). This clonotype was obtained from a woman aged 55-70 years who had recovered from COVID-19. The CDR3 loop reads CASTEGGADTQYF. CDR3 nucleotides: TGTGCCAGTACGGAGGGAGGGGCAGATACGCAGTATTTT.